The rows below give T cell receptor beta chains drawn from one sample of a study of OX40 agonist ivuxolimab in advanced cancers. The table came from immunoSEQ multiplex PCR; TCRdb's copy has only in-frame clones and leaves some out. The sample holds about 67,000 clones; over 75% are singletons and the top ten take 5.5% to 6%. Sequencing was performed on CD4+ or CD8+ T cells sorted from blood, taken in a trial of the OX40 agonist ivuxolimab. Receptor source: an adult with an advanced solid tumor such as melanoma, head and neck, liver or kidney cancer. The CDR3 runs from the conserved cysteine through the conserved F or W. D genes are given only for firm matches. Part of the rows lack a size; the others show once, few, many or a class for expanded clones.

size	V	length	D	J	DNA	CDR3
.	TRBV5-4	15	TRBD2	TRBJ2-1	TGTGCCAGCAGCCCGAGACTAGCGGGGCACCTTGAGCAGTTCTTC	CASSPRLAGHLEQFF
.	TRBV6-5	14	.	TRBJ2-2	TGTGCCAGCAGGGAACCGGGGGCTGTCGGGGAGCTGTTTTTT	CASREPGAVGELFF
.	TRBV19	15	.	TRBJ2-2	TGTGCCAGTAGTCCACAGGGCGGGTGGTCCGGGGAGCTGTTTTTT	CASSPQGGWSGELFF
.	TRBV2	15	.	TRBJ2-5	TGTGCCAGCAGTCGGCAAGGGACTGCACAAGAGACCCAGTACTTC	CASSRQGTAQETQYF
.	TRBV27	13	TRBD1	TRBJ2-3	TGTGCCAGCAGGGACAGGTCGACAGATACGCAGTATTTT	CASRDRSTDTQYF
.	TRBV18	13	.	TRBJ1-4	TGTGCCAGCTCACCCGGGACTAATGAAAAACTGTTTTTT	CASSPGTNEKLFF
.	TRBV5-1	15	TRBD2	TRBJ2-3	TGCGCCAGCAGCTTGGGGGAGGGAGGCACAGATACGCAGTATTTT	CASSLGEGGTDTQYF
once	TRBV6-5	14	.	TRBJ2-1	TGTGCCAGCAGTTACGCGGGGAGTGGGAATGAGCAGTTCTTC	CASSYAGSGNEQFF
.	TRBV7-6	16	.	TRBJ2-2	TGTGCCAGCAGCCTCAAGTGGGGGGCGAACACCGGGGAGCTGTTTTTT	CASSLKWGANTGELFF
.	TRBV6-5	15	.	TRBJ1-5	TGTGCCAGCAGCCCCGACACCGATAGCAATCAGCCCCAGCATTTT	CASSPDTDSNQPQHF
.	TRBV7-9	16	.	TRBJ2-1	TGTGCCAGCAGCCCCGGGGGAAGCGGTTCCTACAATGAGCAGTTCTTC	CASSPGGSGSYNEQFF
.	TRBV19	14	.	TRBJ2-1	TGTGCCAGTAGTATCCCGGGACTTTACAATGAGCAGTTCTTC	CASSIPGLYNEQFF
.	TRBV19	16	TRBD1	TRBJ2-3	TGTGCCAGTAGCGAAGCCGGGACAGGGCGGGCAGATACGCAGTATTTT	CASSEAGTGRADTQYF
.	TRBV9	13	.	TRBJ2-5	TGTGCCAGCAGCCTAACTACCCAAGAGACCCAGTACTTC	CASSLTTQETQYF
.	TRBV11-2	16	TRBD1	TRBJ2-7	TGTGCCAGCAGCCCATGGACAGGCCGGGGTGGCTACGAGCAGTACTTC	CASSPWTGRGGYEQYF
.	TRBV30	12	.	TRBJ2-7	TGTGCCTGGAGCCAAGCAGGCTACGAGCAGTACTTC	CAWSQAGYEQYF
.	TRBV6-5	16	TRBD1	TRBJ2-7	TGTGCCAGCAGTTACTCGGCCGGGACAGGGGGCTACGAGCAGTACTTC	CASSYSAGTGGYEQYF
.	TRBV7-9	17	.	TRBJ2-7	TGTGCCAGCAGCTTAGATCGGGGCAGGGACCCTTACTACGAGCAGTACTTC	CASSLDRGRDPYYEQYF
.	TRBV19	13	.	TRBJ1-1	TGTGCCAGTAAGACGGGGCCTTACACTGAAGCTTTCTTT	CASKTGPYTEAFF
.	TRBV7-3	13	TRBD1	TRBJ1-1	TGTGCCAGCAGCCCACGGACAGGGGAAGACGCTTTCTTT	CASSPRTGEDAFF
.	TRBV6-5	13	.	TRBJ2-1	TGTGCCAGCGGCCATGGGCTTTACAATGAGCAGTTCTTC	CASGHGLYNEQFF
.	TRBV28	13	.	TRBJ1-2	TGTGCCAGCACCGGGGGAGGCCTCTATGGCTACACCTTC	CASTGGGLYGYTF
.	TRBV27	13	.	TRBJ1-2	TGTGCCAGCAGTCCGGAACTGAGCTATGGCTACACCTTC	CASSPELSYGYTF
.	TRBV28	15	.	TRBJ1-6	TGTGCCAGCAGTTTATCGGGGGCCTATAATTCACCCCTCCACTTT	CASSLSGAYNSPLHF
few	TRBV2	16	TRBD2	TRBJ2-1	TGTGCCAGCAGTGAAGGTTTTAGCGGGGCCTACAATGAGCAGTTCTTC	CASSEGFSGAYNEQFF